The 7 T cell receptor beta chains reported below all come from one sample, sequenced in a study of cytomegalovirus exposure and HLA in healthy donors. Libraries were prepared by immunoSEQ multiplex PCR; TCRdb keeps only in-frame clonotypes and omits some of them. The repertoire includes some 250,000 clones, 75% to 90% of them detected once, and less than 1.5% sits in the top ten. The specimen sequenced was PBMCs. All receptors derive from a woman in her 30s in good health and CMV-seropositive.

This chain connects TRBV19 to TRBJ2-7; D is ambiguous. The CDR3 consists of 14 residues. The V gene lost 1 base and the J gene lost 2 bases, with 9 bases spanning the gap. Germline assignment: CDR1 LNHDA and CDR2 SQIVND (reference sequence). CDR3 sequence reads: CASSIGRGTYEQYF. DNA of the CDR3: TGTGCCAGTAGTATAGGACGAGGAACCTACGAGCAGTACTTC. The full variable domain, its missing parts supplied by reference TRBV19 and TRBJ2-7, is DGGITQSPKYLFRKEGQNVTLSCEQNLNHDAMYWYRQDPGQGLRLIYYSQIVNDFQKGDIAEGYSVSREKKESFPLTVTSAQKNPTAFYLCASSIGRGTYEQYFGPGTRLTVT.

This clone showed up just once. The CDR3 protein is CASSSGNNEQFF. CDR3 bases: TGTGCCAGTAGTAGCGGAAACAATGAGCAGTTCTTC. V and J are TRBV19 and TRBJ2-1; D unclear. The CDR3 sequence is 12 residues long. The V gene's germline CDR1 is LNHDA and CDR2 SQIVND (reference sequence). V gave up 4 bases and J gave up 5 bases, with 6 bases separating them.

The gene calls are TRBV30 and TRBJ2-5, with a tentative D call TRBD1 (6 bases). Germline-derived CDR1 and CDR2 are GTSNPN and SVGIG (reference sequence). Trimming took off 3 bases at V and 5 bases at J, with 13 bases between the two ends. This CDR3 is built from 13 residues. CDR3 sequence: CAWSKTGLETQYF. The CDR3 DNA reads as TGTGCCTGGAGCAAAACAGGGTTGGAGACCCAGTACTTC. The full variable domain, in which reference TRBV30 and TRBJ2-5 provide the parts outside the CDR3, is SQTIHQWPATLVQPVGSPLSLECTVEGTSNPNLYWYRQAAGRGLQLLFYSVGIGQISSEVPQNLSASRPQDRQFILSSKKLLLSDSGFYLCAWSKTGLETQYFGPGTRLLVL.

The chain uses TRBV4-1 and TRBJ2-7; 8 nucleotides align to TRBD2. CDR3 length: 16 amino acids. Germline lookup yields CDR1 MGHRA and CDR2 YSYEKL. The trim removed 0 bases at V and 3 bases at J, leaving 7 bases unmatched. Here the CDR3 reads CASSQEGRLAGYEQYF. The DNA for the CDR3 is TGCGCCAGCAGCCAAGAAGGTAGGCTAGCGGGCTACGAGCAGTACTTC.

The rearrangement joins TRBV10-3 to TRBJ2-7; 8 bases fit TRBD1. J gave up 1 base and V 6 bases, and 2 bases lay outside the gene matches. The CDR3 loop spans 13 amino acids. Per germline, CDR1 ENHRY and CDR2 SYGVKD. The CDR3 loop reads CAIRGDRSYEQYF. Written as DNA, the CDR3 is TGTGCCATCAGGGGGGACAGGTCCTACGAGCAGTACTTC.

As DNA, the CDR3 is TGTGCCAGCAGCCGTCTAGGATTGACCGGGGAGCTGTTTTTT. Translated, it gives CASSRLGLTGELFF. The J gene is TRBJ2-2, the V gene TRBV7-7, with unresolved D. The V and J ends lost 5 bases and 5 bases respectively, with 12 bases between them. The CDR3 has 14 amino acids. Per germline, CDR1 SSHAT and CDR2 FNYEAQ (reference sequence).

This chain joins TRBV11-3 and TRBJ2-7; 8 positions agree with TRBD1. This CDR3 is built from 13 residues. CDR1 SGHNT and CDR2 YENEEA come from the germline V gene. DNA for the CDR3: TGTGCGACCAGGGACAGGAGTTCCTACGAGCAGTACTTC. Its translation is CATRDRSSYEQYF.